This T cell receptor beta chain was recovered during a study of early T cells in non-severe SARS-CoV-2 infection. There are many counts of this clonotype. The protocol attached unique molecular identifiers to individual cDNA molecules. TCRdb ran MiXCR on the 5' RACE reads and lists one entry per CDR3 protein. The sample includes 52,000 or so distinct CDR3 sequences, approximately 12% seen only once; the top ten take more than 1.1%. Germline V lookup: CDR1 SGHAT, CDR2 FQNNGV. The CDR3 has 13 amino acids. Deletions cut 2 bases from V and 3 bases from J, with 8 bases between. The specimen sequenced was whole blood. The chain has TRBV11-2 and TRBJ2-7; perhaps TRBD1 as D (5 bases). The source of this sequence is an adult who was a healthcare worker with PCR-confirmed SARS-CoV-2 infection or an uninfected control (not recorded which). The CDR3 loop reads CASSLSRDYEQYF. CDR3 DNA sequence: TGTGCCAGCAGCTTATCCAGGGACTACGAGCAGTACTTC.